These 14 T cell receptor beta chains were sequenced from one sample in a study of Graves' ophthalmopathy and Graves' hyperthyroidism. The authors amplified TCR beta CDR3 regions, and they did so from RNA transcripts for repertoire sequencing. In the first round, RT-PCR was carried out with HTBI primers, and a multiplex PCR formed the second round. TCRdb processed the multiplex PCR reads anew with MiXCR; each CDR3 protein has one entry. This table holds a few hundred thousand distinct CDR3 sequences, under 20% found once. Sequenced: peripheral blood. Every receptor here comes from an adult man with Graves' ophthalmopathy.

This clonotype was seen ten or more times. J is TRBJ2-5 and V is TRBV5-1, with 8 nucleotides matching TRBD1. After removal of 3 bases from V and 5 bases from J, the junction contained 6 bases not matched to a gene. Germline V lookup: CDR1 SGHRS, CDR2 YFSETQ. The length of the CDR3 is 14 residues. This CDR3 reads CASSYRTGKETQYF. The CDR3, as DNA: TGCGCCAGCAGCTACCGGACAGGGAAGGAGACCCAGTACTTC. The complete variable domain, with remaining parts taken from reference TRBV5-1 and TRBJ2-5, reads KAGVTQTPRYLIKTRGQQVTLSCSPISGHRSVSWYQQTPGQGLQFLFEYFSETQRNKGNFPGRFSGRQFSNSRSEMNVSTLELGDSALYLCASSYRTGKETQYFGPGTRLLVL.

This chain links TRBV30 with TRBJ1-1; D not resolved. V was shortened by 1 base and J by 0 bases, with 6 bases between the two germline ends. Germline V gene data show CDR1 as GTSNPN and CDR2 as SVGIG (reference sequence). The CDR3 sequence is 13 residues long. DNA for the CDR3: TGTGCCTGGAGTGCCGGTTTGAACACTGAAGCTTTCTTT. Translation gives CAWSAGLNTEAFF. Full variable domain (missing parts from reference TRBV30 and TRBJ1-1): SQTIHQWPATLVQPVGSPLSLECTVEGTSNPNLYWYRQAAGRGLQLLFYSVGIGQISSEVPQNLSASRPQDRQFILSSKKLLLSDSGFYLCAWSAGLNTEAFFGQGTRLTVV.

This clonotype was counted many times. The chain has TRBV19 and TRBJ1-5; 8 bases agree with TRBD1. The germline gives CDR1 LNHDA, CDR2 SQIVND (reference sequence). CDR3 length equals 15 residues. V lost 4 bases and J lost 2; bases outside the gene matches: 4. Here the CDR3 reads CASSKATGGNQPQHF. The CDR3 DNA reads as TGTGCCAGTAGTAAGGCGACAGGGGGCAATCAGCCCCAGCATTTT.

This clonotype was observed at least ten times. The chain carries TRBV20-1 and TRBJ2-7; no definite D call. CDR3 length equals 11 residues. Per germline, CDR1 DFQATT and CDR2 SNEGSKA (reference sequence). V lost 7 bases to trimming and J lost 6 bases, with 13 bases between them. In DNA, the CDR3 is TGCAGTGTTATAGAGTTTCTCGAGCAGTACTTC. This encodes CSVIEFLEQYF.

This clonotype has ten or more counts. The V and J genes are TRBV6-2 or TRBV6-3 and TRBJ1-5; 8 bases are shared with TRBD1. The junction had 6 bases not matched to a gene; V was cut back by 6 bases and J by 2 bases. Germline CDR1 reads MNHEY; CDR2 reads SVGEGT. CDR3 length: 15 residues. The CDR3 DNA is TGTGCCAGCAGAGGACAGGGCGGGGGCAATCAGCCCCAGCATTTT. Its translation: CASRGQGGGNQPQHF.

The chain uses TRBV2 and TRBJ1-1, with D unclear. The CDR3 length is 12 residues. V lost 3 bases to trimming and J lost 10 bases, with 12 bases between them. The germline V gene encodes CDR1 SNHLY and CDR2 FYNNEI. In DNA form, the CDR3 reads TGTGCCAGCAGTGACGTTATACGGGGAGCTTTCTTT. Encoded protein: CASSDVIRGAFF.

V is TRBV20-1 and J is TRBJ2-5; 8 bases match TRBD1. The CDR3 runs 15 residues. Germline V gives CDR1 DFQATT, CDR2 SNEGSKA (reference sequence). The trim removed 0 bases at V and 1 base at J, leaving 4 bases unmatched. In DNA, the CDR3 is TGCAGTGCTAGAGATGGGGACAGGAGCCAAGAGACCCAGTACTTC. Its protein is CSARDGDRSQETQYF.

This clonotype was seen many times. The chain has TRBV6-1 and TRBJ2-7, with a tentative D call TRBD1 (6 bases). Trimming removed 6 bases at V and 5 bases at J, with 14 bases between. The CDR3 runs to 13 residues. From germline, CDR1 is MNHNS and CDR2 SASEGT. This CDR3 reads CASRGGQMNEQYF. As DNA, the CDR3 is TGTGCCAGCAGAGGGGGACAAATGAACGAGCAGTACTTC.

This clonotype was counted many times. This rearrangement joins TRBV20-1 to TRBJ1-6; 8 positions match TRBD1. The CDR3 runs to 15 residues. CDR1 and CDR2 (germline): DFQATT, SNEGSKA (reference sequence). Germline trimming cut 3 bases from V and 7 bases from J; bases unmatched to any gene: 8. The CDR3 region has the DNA TGCAGTGCTAGCCCGACAGGGGCGAGAAATTCACCCCTCCACTTT. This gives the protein CSASPTGARNSPLHF.

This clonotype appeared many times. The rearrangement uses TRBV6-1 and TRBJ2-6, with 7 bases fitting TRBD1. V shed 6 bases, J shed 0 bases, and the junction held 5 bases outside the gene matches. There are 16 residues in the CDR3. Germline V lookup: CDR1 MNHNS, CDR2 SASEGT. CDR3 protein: CASRPQGSSGANVLTF. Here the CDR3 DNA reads TGTGCCAGCAGGCCACAGGGGAGCTCTGGGGCCAACGTCCTGACTTTC.

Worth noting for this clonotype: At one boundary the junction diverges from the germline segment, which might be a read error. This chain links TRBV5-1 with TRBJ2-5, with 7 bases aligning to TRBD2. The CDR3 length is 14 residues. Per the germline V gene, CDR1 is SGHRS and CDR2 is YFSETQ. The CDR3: CSSSSGEGQRIQYF. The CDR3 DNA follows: TGCTCCAGCAGCTCCGGGGAGGGTCAGAGGATCCAGTACTTC.

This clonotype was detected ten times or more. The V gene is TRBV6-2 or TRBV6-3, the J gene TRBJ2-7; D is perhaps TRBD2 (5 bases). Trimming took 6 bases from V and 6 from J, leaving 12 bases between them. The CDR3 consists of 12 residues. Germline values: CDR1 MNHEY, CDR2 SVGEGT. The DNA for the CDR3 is TGTGCCAGCAGCGATACTAGTATCGAGCAGTACTTC. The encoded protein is CASSDTSIEQYF.

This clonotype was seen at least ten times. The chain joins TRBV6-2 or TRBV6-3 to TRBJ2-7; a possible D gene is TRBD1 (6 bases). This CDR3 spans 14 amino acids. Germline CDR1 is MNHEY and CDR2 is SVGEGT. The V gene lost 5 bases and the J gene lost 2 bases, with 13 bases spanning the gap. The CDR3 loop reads CASSTGLVAYEQYF. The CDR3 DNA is TGTGCCAGCAGTACAGGGTTGGTGGCCTACGAGCAGTACTTC.

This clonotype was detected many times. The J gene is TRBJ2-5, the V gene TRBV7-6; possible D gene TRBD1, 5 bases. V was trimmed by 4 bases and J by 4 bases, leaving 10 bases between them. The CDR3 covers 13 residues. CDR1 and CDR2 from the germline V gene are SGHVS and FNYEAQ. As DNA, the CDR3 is TGTGCCAGCAGCTCAGGGTATTCAGAGACCCAGTACTTC. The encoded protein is CASSSGYSETQYF.